This record concerns one T cell receptor beta chain sequence. The donor cohort consisted entirely of Caucasian adults residing in Nashville, Tennessee. CD8 memory was a combination that joined CD45RO+ cells with CCR7-negative CD45RA+ TemRA cells. The data stem from a study of shared clonotypes between healthy human individuals. Study-wide background: Three plates were used per donor for CD4 naive, three for CD4 memory, two for CD8 naive and one for CD8 memory.

Sequenced by immunoSEQ multiplex PCR; TCRdb stores in-frame clones only, minus some. The sample lists roughly 700,000 clones; less than 95% were seen once. Germline lookup yields CDR1 SNHLY and CDR2 FYNNEI. The V gene end was trimmed by 3 bases and the J gene end by 4 bases; junction bases not matched to a gene: 6. The CDR3 has 15 amino acids. This sequence originates from a man younger than 35 in good health. Some clones in this sample may be carry-over from other donors' samples. The V gene is TRBV2, the J gene TRBJ1-1; 9 bases agree with TRBD1. Sequencing input: memory CD8+ T cells from PBMCs. Described subset: CD45RO+ cells pooled with CCR7-negative TemRA cells. For the CDR3, the DNA is TGTGCCAGCAGTGACCCCGGGACAGGGTTCACTGAAGCTTTCTTT. Translated, it gives CASSDPGTGFTEAFF.